The 28 T cell receptor beta chains reported below all come from one sample, sequenced in a study of shared clonotypes between healthy human individuals. This table comes from immunoSEQ multiplex PCR, and its TCRdb copy is limited to in-frame clones, with some not included. The table has about 2.1 million clones, 80% to 95% seen once. As defined, naive CD8 cells were CD45RO-negative and positively selected for CCR7, with terminally differentiated effector memory CD45RA+ cells excluded. Sequencing input: naive CD8+ T cells from PBMCs. Source of these receptors: a man between 18 and 35 years old in good health. Some clones in this sample may be carry-over from other donors' samples.

The gene calls are TRBV6-1 and TRBJ2-1; D remains unclear. The CDR3 has 13 residues. Deletions cut 4 bases from V and 4 bases from J, with 8 bases between. CDR1 is MNHNS, CDR2 SASEGT, per germline. The CDR3 bases are TGTGCCAGCAGTGTCGGGCGGTACAATGAGCAGTTCTTC. Translation: CASSVGRYNEQFF.

The V gene is TRBV7-9, the J gene TRBJ1-1, with TRBD1 as a possible D gene (5 bases). The germline V gene has CDR1 SEHNR and CDR2 FQNEAQ (reference sequence). The length of the CDR3 is 15 residues. V lost 6 bases and J lost 1, with 15 bases in between. The chain's CDR3 is CASSRLGVENTEAFF. The CDR3 coding sequence is TGTGCCAGCAGTCGCCTAGGGGTTGAGAACACTGAAGCTTTCTTT.

The rearrangement joins TRBV5-1 to TRBJ2-1; D might be TRBD1 (5 bases). The CDR3 loop spans 16 amino acids. Looked up from germline, CDR1 is SGHRS and CDR2 is YFSETQ. V was shortened by 0 bases and J by 3 bases, with 13 bases between the two germline ends. CDR3 in amino acids: CASSLALWGIYNEQFF. In DNA form, the CDR3 reads TGCGCCAGCAGCTTGGCCCTATGGGGCATCTACAATGAGCAGTTCTTC.

Comment on this clone: The sample carries other DNA sequences with the same CDR3. This chain uses TRBV9 with TRBJ2-7; the D gene is possibly TRBD2 (6 bases). Trimming cost V 3 bases and J 2 bases, with 12 bases left between them. CDR3 length: 14 amino acids. CDR1 is SGDLS, CDR2 YYNGEE, per germline. The CDR3 DNA follows: TGTGCCAGCAGCGGCCGGGACTCCCCCTACGAGCAGTACTTC. It specifies CASSGRDSPYEQYF.

This sequence joins TRBV6-1 and TRBJ1-3, with TRBD1 matching over 9 bases. Germline V CDR1 and CDR2: MNHNS, SASEGT. This CDR3 has 16 residues. V was pared by 2 bases and J by 4 bases, with 6 bases of the junction left unmatched. CDR3 DNA sequence: TGTGCCAGCAGTGAAACTACAGGGGGCTACGGAAACACCATATATTTT. The encoded protein is CASSETTGGYGNTIYF.

J is TRBJ2-5 and V is TRBV29-1; unclear D gene. From germline, CDR1 is SQVTM and CDR2 ANQGSEA. With 7 bases removed from V and 7 bases from J, the gap between germline ends came to 16 bases. The CDR3 has 12 residues. The CDR3 loop reads CSAPTESGTQYF. The CDR3 region has the DNA TGCAGCGCCCCCACGGAGTCCGGGACCCAGTACTTC.

Worth noting for this clone: Different DNA sequences within this sample yield the same CDR3. The chain recombines TRBV9 with TRBJ2-2, with a weak D call TRBD1 (6 bases). This CDR3 region has 14 residues. V was cut by 0 bases and J by 4 bases, with 7 bases left in between. Germline V gene data show CDR1 as SGDLS and CDR2 as YYNGEE. The DNA for the CDR3 is TGTGCCAGCAGCGTAGAAGGGGGCACCGGGGAGCTGTTTTTT. This sequence encodes CASSVEGGTGELFF.

This clone came up once. The J gene is TRBJ1-4, the V gene TRBV15; the match to TRBD1 covers 8 bases. This CDR3 spans 14 amino acids. Trimming cost V 7 bases and J 3 bases; bases outside gene matches: 4. From germline, CDR1 is LNHNV and CDR2 YYDKDF (reference sequence). The CDR3 loop reads CATNDRGPNEKLFF. The CDR3 nucleotides read TGTGCCACCAACGACAGGGGACCTAATGAAAAACTGTTTTTT.

On this clone itself: The sample carries other DNA sequences with the same CDR3. This sequence joins TRBV28 and TRBJ2-7, with D hard to call. CDR1 and CDR2 (germline): MDHEN, SYDVKM. The CDR3 runs 13 residues. The V end lost 3 bases, the J end lost 2 bases, and 8 bases lay between the germline ends. The CDR3 nucleotides are TGTGCCAGCAGTTTCCGAGGCGCCTACGAGCAGTACTTC. Translation gives CASSFRGAYEQYF. The full variable domain, its missing parts supplied by reference TRBV28 and TRBJ2-7, is DVKVTQSSRYLVKRTGEKVFLECVQDMDHENMFWYRQDPGLGLRLIYFSYDVKMKEKGDIPEGYSVSREKKERFSLILESASTNQTSMYLCASSFRGAYEQYFGPGTRLTVT.

The V gene is TRBV4-1, the J gene TRBJ2-3; tentative D call: TRBD2 (6 bases). V lost 0 bases and J 5 bases, leaving 6 bases between the germline ends. This CDR3 is 13 amino acids long. The germline V gene encodes CDR1 MGHRA and CDR2 YSYEKL. The CDR3 loop is CASSQEEGDTQYF. CDR3 nucleotides: TGCGCCAGCAGCCAAGAGGAGGGAGATACGCAGTATTTT.

J is TRBJ2-1 and V is TRBV9; D is ambiguous. Trimming removed 3 bases at V and 7 bases at J, with 14 bases between. Germline V gives CDR1 SGDLS, CDR2 YYNGEE. The CDR3 is 14 amino acids. CDR3 amino acids: CASSASARLNEQFF. CDR3 in DNA: TGTGCCAGCAGCGCCTCAGCCCGGCTAAATGAGCAGTTCTTC.

The chain has TRBV27 and TRBJ1-5; possibly TRBD1 for D (5 bases). CDR1 is MNHEY and CDR2 is SMNVEV in the germline V gene (reference sequence). Trimming cost V 5 bases and J 4 bases, with 12 bases left between them. This CDR3 spans 14 amino acids. CDR3 DNA: TGTGCCAGCAGTGGTTGGGACTCTAATCAGCCCCAGCATTTT. This gives the protein CASSGWDSNQPQHF.

This clone has a single count. The genes are TRBV11-2 and TRBJ2-7; perhaps TRBD2 as D (5 bases). There are 13 residues in the CDR3. From germline, CDR1 is SGHAT and CDR2 FQNNGV. The V gene lost 5 bases and the J gene lost 6 bases, with 14 bases spanning the gap. The CDR3: CASSVSAYAEQYF. The CDR3 DNA reads TGTGCCAGCAGCGTTAGCGCTTATGCCGAGCAGTACTTC.

The chain combines TRBV7-2 with TRBJ2-5, with TRBD2 matching 8 bases. Losses at the gene ends were 3 bases for V and 5 bases for J; bases not matched to a gene: 5. The CDR3 extends over 14 amino acids. Germline CDR1 is SGHTA and CDR2 is FQGNSA. DNA for the CDR3: TGTGCCAGCAGCTTCCATGGACTAGCCGAGACCCAGTACTTC. It is translated as CASSFHGLAETQYF. Supplemented by reference TRBV7-2 and TRBJ2-5, the full variable domain reads GAGVSQSPSNKVTEKGKDVELRCDPISGHTALYWYRQSLGQGLEFLIYFQGNSAPDKSGLPSDRFSAERTGGSVSTLTIQRTQQEDSAVYLCASSFHGLAETQYFGPGTRLLVL.

The V call is TRBV7-8, the J call TRBJ2-1; 10 bases line up with TRBD1. Looked up from germline, CDR1 is SGHVS and CDR2 is FQNEAQ. V shed 7 bases, J shed 3 bases, and the junction held 12 bases outside the gene matches. The CDR3 extends over 17 amino acids. DNA for the CDR3: TGTGCCAGCAACAAAAAGACCGGGACAGGGGACTACAATGAGCAGTTCTTC. This gives the protein CASNKKTGTGDYNEQFF.

The chain combines TRBV15 with TRBJ2-7; 8 positions match TRBD1. Germline trimming cut 1 base from V and 5 bases from J; bases unmatched to any gene: 4. Germline CDR1 and CDR2: LNHNV and YYDKDF (reference sequence). The CDR3 has 14 residues. The DNA for the CDR3 is TGTGCCACCAGCAGAGTACAGGGGGACGACGAGCAGTACTTC. The encoded protein is CATSRVQGDDEQYF.

The V gene is TRBV7-9, the J gene TRBJ2-3; 8 bases are a match to TRBD2. The V gene end was trimmed by 1 base and the J gene end by 1 base; junction bases not matched to a gene: 7. Germline V gives CDR1 SEHNR, CDR2 FQNEAQ (reference sequence). This CDR3 region has 17 residues. The CDR3 reads CASSLGGLGLGTDTQYF. Here the CDR3 DNA reads TGTGCCAGCAGCTTAGGGGGACTAGGCCTGGGCACAGATACGCAGTATTTT.

The chain couples TRBV9 to TRBJ2-2, with 9 bases that match TRBD2. J lost 1 base, V lost 3 bases, and 10 bases had no gene match. Germline V gene sequence: CDR1 SGDLS, CDR2 YYNGEE. The CDR3 sequence is 18 residues long. CDR3 region: CASSDSGRVHGNTGELFF. CDR3 DNA sequence: TGTGCCAGCAGCGATAGCGGGAGAGTCCATGGGAACACCGGGGAGCTGTTTTTT. Full variable domain (missing parts from reference TRBV9 and TRBJ2-2): DSGVTQTPKHLITATGQRVTLRCSPRSGDLSVYWYQQSLDQGLQFLIQYYNGEERAKGNILERFSAQQFPDLHSELNLSSLELGDSALYFCASSDSGRVHGNTGELFFGEGSRLTVL.

This chain connects TRBV10-3 to TRBJ1-2; a weak D match, TRBD1 (5 bases). V shed 3 bases and J shed 4 bases, with 15 bases lying between them. The length of the CDR3 is 15 residues. CDR1 is ENHRY, CDR2 SYGVKD, per germline. The CDR3, as DNA: TGTGCCATCAGTGAATACAGGACCCCGGGCTATGGCTACACCTTC. This translates into CAISEYRTPGYGYTF.

The chain recombines TRBV6-1 with TRBJ2-5; possibly TRBD2 for D (5 bases). The V gene lost 8 bases and the J gene lost 5 bases, with 9 bases spanning the gap. CDR1 is MNHNS, CDR2 SASEGT, per germline. CDR3 size: 11 residues. CDR3: CASPRGETQYF. Written as DNA, the CDR3 is TGTGCCAGCCCCCGAGGGGAGACCCAGTACTTC.

As to this clone: Other nucleotide sequences in the sample specify the same CDR3. CDR3 sequence reads: CASSPTRYNEQFF. As DNA, the CDR3 is TGTGCCAGCAGTCCAACTAGATACAATGAGCAGTTCTTC. V is TRBV28 and J is TRBJ2-1; tentative D call: TRBD2 (5 bases). The germline V gene has CDR1 MDHEN and CDR2 SYDVKM. Trimming stripped 5 bases from V and 4 bases from J, with 9 bases between. The CDR3 has 13 amino acids.

On this clone itself: Other DNA sequences in this sample translate to the same CDR3. V gene TRBV7-9 combines with J gene TRBJ2-7, with TRBD2 as a possible D gene (5 bases). Looked up from germline, CDR1 is SEHNR and CDR2 is FQNEAQ (reference sequence). With 6 bases removed from V and 7 bases from J, the gap between germline ends came to 10 bases. This CDR3 has 11 residues. The CDR3: CASSFPGEQYF. CDR3 coding DNA: TGTGCCAGCAGTTTCCCGGGGGAGCAGTACTTC. Combining the CDR3 with reference TRBV7-9 and TRBJ2-7 gives the whole variable domain DTGVSQNPRHKITKRGQNVTFRCDPISEHNRLYWYRQTLGQGPEFLTYFQNEAQLEKSRLLSDRFSAERPKGSFSTLEIQRTEQGDSAMYLCASSFPGEQYFGPGTRLTVT.

The table lists this clone with a count of one. The chain combines TRBV6-1 with TRBJ1-1; unclear D gene. V dropped 8 bases and J dropped 4 bases, with 11 bases sitting between them. The CDR3 consists of 12 residues. Germline CDR1 is MNHNS and CDR2 is SASEGT. As DNA, the CDR3 is TGTGCCAGCGGATACAGAGGCACTGAAGCTTTCTTT. Translation gives CASGYRGTEAFF.

For this clone: Distinct nucleotide sequences in the sample also encode this CDR3. CDR3 in amino acids: CASSEGLAGGYEQYF. Here the CDR3 DNA reads TGTGCCAGCAGTGAAGGATTAGCGGGAGGGTACGAGCAGTACTTC. This rearrangement joins TRBV6-1 to TRBJ2-7; 11 bases fit TRBD2. This CDR3 region has 15 residues. CDR1 and CDR2 (germline): MNHNS, SASEGT. V was clipped by 1 base and J by 4 bases; unmatched bases: 3.

A note on this clone: The same CDR3 is also encoded by other DNA sequences in this sample. This sequence joins TRBV19 and TRBJ2-7; 10 bases line up with TRBD1. Germline lookup yields CDR1 LNHDA and CDR2 SQIVND (reference sequence). The CDR3 length is 13 residues. V lost 8 bases to trimming and J lost 2 bases; unmatched junction nucleotides: 3. CDR3 sequence reads: CASRDRGAYEQYF. CDR3 bases: TGTGCCAGTCGGGACAGGGGTGCCTACGAGCAGTACTTC.

This rearrangement joins TRBV28 to TRBJ1-2; 8 bases match TRBD1. Trimming removed 9 bases from V and 4 bases from J; junction bases left unmatched: 10. The CDR3 loop spans 14 amino acids. Germline assignment: CDR1 MDHEN and CDR2 SYDVKM. The DNA of the CDR3 is TGTGCCAGTAGACAGACAGGGGCTGCCTATGGCTACACCTTC. Translating it yields CASRQTGAAYGYTF.

This clone was observed once. The chain is built from TRBV6-4 and TRBJ2-1; perhaps TRBD1 as D (6 bases). The V end lost 6 bases, the J end lost 6 bases, and 18 bases lay between the germline ends. The CDR3 has 15 amino acids. Germline-derived CDR1 and CDR2 are MRHNA and SNTAGT. The CDR3 bases are TGTGCCAGCAGCGAACAGGGATATGGGGCCAATGAGCAGTTCTTC. Its protein product is CASSEQGYGANEQFF.

V is TRBV5-4 and J is TRBJ2-3; 7 bases are a match to TRBD1. V lost 6 bases, J lost 0 bases, and 10 bases stayed unmatched. The CDR3 loop spans 16 amino acids. Germline V gene sequence: CDR1 SGHNT, CDR2 YYREEE (reference sequence). The CDR3 region has the DNA TGTGCCAGCACCAAACAGGGGATTGTCAGCACAGATACGCAGTATTTT. Translation gives CASTKQGIVSTDTQYF.